Shown below are 10 T cell receptor beta chains from a single sample sequenced in a study of tumor and adjacent non-tumor tissue in lung cancer. The library came from three nested PCR rounds adapted from ARM-PCR protocols. MiXCR, applied by TCRdb to the multiplex PCR reads, yields one record per CDR3 protein. The data contain 60,000 or so distinct CDR3 sequences, 61% of them seen just once; the ten biggest clones take up around 29%. No cell sorting was done before RNA was extracted from the tissue. The normal lung tissue was taken more than 3 cm from the tumor edge. The specimen was distant non-tumor lung tissue. Receptors originate from a man between 65 and 79 years old with non-small cell lung cancer.

Turning to this clonotype: One end of the junction varies from germline; a read error may be responsible. This chain joins TRBV29-1 and TRBJ2-2, with a possible D match to TRBD2 (6 bases). The germline CDR1 and CDR2 sequences are SQVTM and ANQGSEA. The CDR3 has 15 residues. CDR3 protein: CRVNPGLEDTVELFF. The DNA of the CDR3 is TGCCGCGTCAACCCGGGACTTGAAGACACCGTGGAGCTGTTTTTT.

On this clonotype: In this CDR3 the conserved last residue, phenylalanine or tryptophan, is missing, so a read error is likely. The chain is built from TRBV5-1 and TRBJ2-7; D ambiguous. Deletions cut 1 base from V and 1 base from J, with 9 bases between. CDR1 and CDR2 from the germline V gene are SGHRS and YFSETQ. The CDR3 covers 14 residues. The CDR3 DNA is TGCGCCAGCAGCTTGTCCGTCACATCCTACGAGCAGTACTTA. It translates to CASSLSVTSYEQYL.

V and J are TRBV20-1 and TRBJ2-7, with D possibly TRBD1 on 5 matching bases. The CDR3 has 14 amino acids. The germline V gene encodes CDR1 DFQATT and CDR2 SNEGSKA (reference sequence). Trimming left V 7 bases short and J 3 bases short, with 19 bases between. The CDR3 region has the DNA TGCAGTGTCCCGAGACTTGACAGATACTACGAGCAGTACTTC. Translating it yields CSVPRLDRYYEQYF.

This clonotype was counted a few times. This may come from a read error, since a much larger clone is one base off. The chain employs TRBV6-2 or TRBV6-3 and TRBJ1-2; D remains unclear. Germline CDR1 is MNHEY and CDR2 is SVGEGT. The CDR3 runs to 12 residues. DNA of the CDR3: TGTGCCAGCAGTTACATGGGGTACGGCTACGCCTTC. Translating gives CASSYMGYGYAF.

Note on this clonotype: This is likely a read error, given that the CDR3 carries no conserved phenylalanine or tryptophan at its end. This sequence joins TRBV10-3 and TRBJ2-2; D call uncertain. In germline, CDR1 is ENHRY, CDR2 SYGVKD. The CDR3 is 11 amino acids. Between the trimmed V and J ends, which lost 5 bases and 4 bases, there was a span of 2 bases. CDR3 sequence: CAISCTGELFS. CDR3 sequence (DNA): TGTGCCATCAGTTGCACCGGGGAGCTGTTTTCT.

Regarding this clonotype: A much larger clone differs from this one at a single base, so this may be a read error. The chain links TRBV5-1 to TRBJ2-5, with 9 positions matching TRBD1. The CDR3 length is 15 residues. Trimming removed 2 bases from V and 4 bases from J; junction bases left unmatched: 6. CDR1 and CDR2 from the germline V gene are SGHRS and YFSETQ. This CDR3 reads CASSFLDRGTETQYF. The CDR3 DNA sequence: TGCGCCAGCAGCTTCTTGGACAGGGGCACAGAGACCCAGTACTTC.

This clonotype was seen only a few times. This chain uses TRBV14 with TRBJ2-1; 7 bases line up with TRBD2. The CDR3 extends over 14 amino acids. V trimming: 8 bases; J trimming: 6 bases; junction bases outside the gene matches: 10. Per the germline V gene, CDR1 is SGHDN and CDR2 is FVKESK. The DNA of the CDR3 is TGTGCCAGCGGCCCTCGGACGGGGGGCAATGAGCAGTTCTTC. It yields the protein CASGPRTGGNEQFF.

This clonotype was detected only a few times. The chain recombines TRBV6-5 with TRBJ2-7; 8 bases map to TRBD1. V was pared by 6 bases and J by 4 bases, with 5 bases of the junction left unmatched. The CDR3 loop spans 13 amino acids. Germline V gives CDR1 MNHEY, CDR2 SVGAGI. In DNA, the CDR3 is TGTGCCAGCAGATACCGACAGGGGTACGAGCAGTACTTC. Its protein is CASRYRQGYEQYF.

The table lists this clonotype with many counts. This rearrangement joins TRBV20-1 to TRBJ2-7, with D uncertain. CDR3 length: 11 residues. The V and J ends lost 5 bases and 2 bases respectively, with 7 bases between them. The germline V gene encodes CDR1 DFQATT and CDR2 SNEGSKA (reference sequence). This chain's CDR3 is CSARRTYEQYF. The DNA of the CDR3 is TGCAGTGCTCGGCGCACCTACGAGCAGTACTTC.

The rearrangement uses TRBV11-1 and TRBJ2-5, with D unresolved. Trimming took off 5 bases at V and 7 bases at J, with 17 bases between the two ends. This CDR3 contains 14 residues. Germline V gene lookup returns CDR1 SGHAT and CDR2 FQDESV (reference sequence). CDR3 in DNA: TGTGCCAGCAGCCGACGGCTAGGGCGAGGGACCCAGTACTTC. It is translated as CASSRRLGRGTQYF.